The clone carrying this T cell receptor (beta chain) was seen many times. The antigen is not known. The data are from a study of CD8 T cells in ankylosing spondylitis. Study results and caveats: Seven or eight highly homologous variants made up a TCR beta motif, and this motif appeared characteristic of ankylosing spondylitis blood.

From the 5' RACE reads, TCRdb called clonotypes with MiXCR, one entry per CDR3 protein. The table records 700,000 to 1,000,000 distinct CDR3 sequences, about 12% of them present only once. The CDR3 runs 14 residues. V was pared by 3 bases and J by 4 bases, with 12 bases between. The origin of this receptor is a male donor with ankylosing spondylitis. V is TRBV12-3 or TRBV12-4 and J is TRBJ1-1, with D possibly matching TRBD1 (6 bases). Specimen: blood, either unsorted or a sorted T cell fraction (not recorded which). The DNA for the CDR3 is TGTGCCAGCAGTTTTACAGGGTACCGCACTGAAGCTTTCTTT. It codes for CASSFTGYRTEAFF.